The clone carrying this TCR beta chain occurred many times. Its antigen is as yet unknown. This sample was taken from a study of Graves' ophthalmopathy and Graves' hyperthyroidism. Study overall: Untreated patients at initial diagnosis provided peripheral blood. Study-level points and caveats: Ophthalmopathy versus stable hyperthyroidism: 13-signature model gave 85% to 90% sensitivity, roughly 81% specificity.

Calling hyperthyroidism stable required that no ophthalmopathy show up within 18 months of follow-up. The authors isolated PBMCs from around 10 ml of fresh peripheral blood. Beta-chain TCR CDR3 regions were amplified from RNA transcripts. First-round RT-PCR relied on HTBI primers, and a second-round multiplex PCR came next. TCRdb reanalysed the multiplex PCR reads using MiXCR and keeps one entry per CDR3 protein. This table has approximately 410,000 distinct CDR3 sequences, roughly 14% appearing once. Germline V gene sequence: CDR1 MNHEY, CDR2 SVGEGT. CDR3 size: 15 residues. The junction had 10 bases not matched to a gene; V was cut back by 6 bases and J by 6 bases.

This receptor was obtained from a woman in her late teens or twenties with stable Graves' hyperthyroidism. The rearrangement uses TRBV6-2 or TRBV6-3 and TRBJ1-5; 8 nucleotides line up with TRBD1. The sequenced sample consisted of peripheral blood. Here the CDR3 DNA reads TGTGCCAGCAGCCCCTTGACAGGGGTCAGTCAGCCCCAGCATTTT. It encodes CASSPLTGVSQPQHF.